This T cell receptor beta chain was documented in a study of CD8+ T cells in alopecia areata. At the level of the study: Treated patients were dosed with oral tofacitinib, taking 5 to 10 mg twice daily.

Treatment: oral pan-JAK inhibitor, 5-10 mg twice daily. Researchers gathered lesional scalp punch biopsies and peripheral blood from patients with alopecia areata. Trimming left V 2 bases short and J 1 base short, with 8 bases between. The CDR3 contains 15 residues. CDR1 and CDR2 from the germline V gene are ENHRY and SYGVKD. Isolated RNA was reverse transcribed into cDNA used as the sequencing template. Assay: immunoSEQ multiplex PCR; the TCRdb copy retains only in-frame clones and omits some. Among roughly 4,300 clones listed, roughly 60% were seen once. This sample comprised skin, obtained at week 4, from a patient treated with tofacitinib. The genes are TRBV10-3 and TRBJ2-2; perhaps TRBD1 as D (5 bases). This clonotype originated in a human donor with alopecia areata. CDR3 bases: TGTGCCATCAGTGAGATGCAGGGGAACACCGGGGAGCTGTTTTTT. It yields the protein CAISEMQGNTGELFF.